These 14 T cell receptor beta chains share one sample of origin, sequenced in a study of control samples from healthy donors and cancer patients. The data were produced by immunoSEQ multiplex PCR, yet TCRdb's version contains in-frame clones alone and is incomplete. Of roughly 150,000 clones listed, 88% are singletons. Sequences were obtained from blood. These receptors all come from a man aged 18 to 29 in good health.

In this sample, this clone turned up once. The CDR3 region has the DNA TGTGCCAGCAGCGACGTCGCCGGGGAGCTGTTTTTT. It yields the protein CASSDVAGELFF. This chain uses TRBV5-4 with TRBJ2-2; D remains ambiguous. Germline CDR1 reads SGHNT; CDR2 reads YYREEE (reference sequence). Trimming removed 4 bases from V and 6 bases from J, with 7 bases in between. The length of the CDR3 is 12 residues.

This clone was counted only a few times. The CDR3, as DNA: TGTGCCAGCAGTCATTCTACTCAAACCGGGGAGCTGTTTTTT. Translating gives CASSHSTQTGELFF. The chain joins TRBV28 to TRBJ2-2; D ambiguous. Germline CDR1 is MDHEN and CDR2 is SYDVKM. There are 14 residues in the CDR3. V gave up 5 bases and J gave up 5 bases, with 12 bases separating them.

A single count supports this clone. This rearrangement joins TRBV29-1 to TRBJ1-2; unclear D gene. V lost 1 base to trimming and J lost 8 bases, with 17 bases between them. Germline V lookup: CDR1 SQVTM, CDR2 ANQGSEA. The CDR3 spans 14 residues. CDR3 region: CSVEGTDGPRGYTF. DNA of the CDR3: TGCAGCGTTGAAGGTACTGACGGGCCGCGGGGCTACACCTTC. Full variable domain (rest looked up from reference TRBV29-1 and TRBJ1-2): SAVISQKPSRDICQRGTSLTIQCQVDSQVTMMFWYRQQPGQSLTLIATANQGSEATYESGFVIDKFPISRPNLTFSTLTVSNMSPEDSSIYLCSVEGTDGPRGYTFGSGTRLTVV.

The V gene is TRBV19, the J gene TRBJ1-5; tentatively, D is TRBD1 (5 bases). This CDR3 has 13 amino acids. V shed 2 bases and J shed 7 bases, with 9 bases lying between them. The germline V gene encodes CDR1 LNHDA and CDR2 SQIVND (reference sequence). The CDR3 protein is CASSIRGWQPQHF. For the CDR3, the DNA is TGTGCCAGTAGTATACGGGGCTGGCAGCCCCAGCATTTT.

V is TRBV10-3 and J is TRBJ1-2; D is perhaps TRBD1 (5 bases). The CDR3 contains 15 residues. From germline, CDR1 is ENHRY and CDR2 SYGVKD. V was trimmed by 0 bases and J by 7 bases, leaving 15 bases between them. The CDR3 here is CAISESGTSVGGYTF. The CDR3 DNA is TGTGCCATCAGTGAGTCCGGGACGTCGGTGGGTGGCTACACCTTC.

The chain links TRBV7-2 to TRBJ2-7; TRBD1 is a possible D gene (5 bases). From germline, CDR1 is SGHTA and CDR2 FQGNSA. The V end lost 5 bases, the J end lost 1 base, and 9 bases lay between the germline ends. The CDR3 covers 13 residues. The CDR3 nucleotides read TGTGCCAGCAGCGTGACAGTTTCCTACGAGCAGTACTTC. This codes for CASSVTVSYEQYF.

V gene TRBV28 combines with J gene TRBJ1-2, with D perhaps matching TRBD1 (6 bases). This CDR3 region has 17 residues. The V gene's germline CDR1 is MDHEN and CDR2 SYDVKM. V was clipped by 3 bases and J by 0 bases, with 17 bases between them. The CDR3 nucleotides read TGTGCCAGCAGTTTCAGTACAGGGCGACCTTCTAACTATGGCTACACCTTC. It translates to CASSFSTGRPSNYGYTF.

The chain couples TRBV7-9 to TRBJ2-7, with D perhaps assigned TRBD1 or TRBD2 (6 bases each). CDR1 is SEHNR and CDR2 is FQNEAQ in the germline V gene (reference sequence). Trimming cost V 11 bases and J 6 bases, with 17 bases left between them. The CDR3 loop spans 12 amino acids. CDR3 nucleotide sequence: TGTGCCGGAACAGGGACTTTAGGCGAGCAGTACTTC. Translated: CAGTGTLGEQYF.

This clone came up once. The J gene is TRBJ1-2, the V gene TRBV28; 7 bases line up with TRBD1. Trimming took 3 bases from V and 8 from J; bases not matched to a gene: 6. This CDR3 comprises 13 residues. Per the germline V gene, CDR1 is MDHEN and CDR2 is SYDVKM. This chain's CDR3 is CASSFDRVGGYTF. In nucleotides, the CDR3 is TGTGCCAGCAGTTTCGACAGGGTTGGCGGCTACACCTTC.

This clone was found once. The chain employs TRBV2 and TRBJ2-2; D perhaps matches TRBD2 (5 bases). The germline CDR1 and CDR2 sequences are SNHLY and FYNNEI. V shed 5 bases and J shed 3 bases, with 7 bases lying between them. The CDR3 length is 13 residues. In DNA form, the CDR3 reads TGTGCCAGCAGTAGCGGATACACCGGGGAGCTGTTTTTT. Protein product: CASSSGYTGELFF.

The gene calls are TRBV7-2 and TRBJ2-1; 9 bases fit TRBD2. The V gene end was trimmed by 6 bases and the J gene end by 9 bases; junction bases not matched to a gene: 9. This CDR3 spans 14 amino acids. Germline values: CDR1 SGHTA, CDR2 FQGNSA. CDR3 sequence reads: CASSRGGGQREQFF. CDR3 bases: TGTGCCAGCAGTCGCGGGGGGGGACAGCGTGAGCAGTTCTTC. The full variable domain, in which reference TRBV7-2 and TRBJ2-1 provide the parts outside the CDR3, is GAGVSQSPSNKVTEKGKDVELRCDPISGHTALYWYRQSLGQGLEFLIYFQGNSAPDKSGLPSDRFSAERTGGSVSTLTIQRTQQEDSAVYLCASSRGGGQREQFFGPGTRLTVL.

Here the CDR3 reads CASSSQGFNTEAFF. Here the CDR3 DNA reads TGTGCCAGCAGCTCCCAGGGGTTTAACACTGAAGCTTTCTTT. The V gene is TRBV5-6, the J gene TRBJ1-1; D might be TRBD1 (6 bases). This CDR3 region has 14 residues. V was clipped by 3 bases and J by 2 bases, with 11 bases between them. Per the germline V gene, CDR1 is SGHDT and CDR2 is YYEEEE.

This clone was counted between two and nine times. The chain links TRBV9 to TRBJ2-7; 9 bases fit TRBD2. CDR1 and CDR2 from the germline V gene are SGDLS and YYNGEE. This CDR3 comprises 15 residues. V gave up 1 base and J gave up 5 bases; unmatched junction bases: 7. The CDR3 here is CASSVSGGRGDEQYF. In DNA form, the CDR3 reads TGTGCCAGCAGCGTAAGCGGGGGGCGAGGGGACGAGCAGTACTTC.

V and J are TRBV3-1 (or the pseudogene TRBV3-2) and TRBJ2-7; D possibly matches TRBD1 or TRBD2 (6 bases each). V gave up 4 bases and J gave up 7 bases, with 14 bases separating them. The CDR3 consists of 13 residues. Germline CDR1 and CDR2: LGHDT and YNNKEL (reference sequence). The CDR3 reads CASSPTIGGEQYF. The CDR3, as DNA: TGTGCCAGCAGCCCGACCATAGGGGGGGAGCAGTACTTC.